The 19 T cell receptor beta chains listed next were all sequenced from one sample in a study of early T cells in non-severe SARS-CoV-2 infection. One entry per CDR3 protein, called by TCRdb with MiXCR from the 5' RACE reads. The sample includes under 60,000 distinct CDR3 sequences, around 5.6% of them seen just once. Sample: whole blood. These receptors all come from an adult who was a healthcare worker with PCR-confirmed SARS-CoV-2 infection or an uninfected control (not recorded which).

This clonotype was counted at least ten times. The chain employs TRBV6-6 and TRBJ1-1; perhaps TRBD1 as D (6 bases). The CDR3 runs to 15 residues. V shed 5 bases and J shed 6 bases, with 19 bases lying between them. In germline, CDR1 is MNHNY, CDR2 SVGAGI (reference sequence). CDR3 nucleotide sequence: TGTGCCAGCAGTCATAAAGGGGGGGGCAAGGCTGAAGCTTTCTTT. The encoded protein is CASSHKGGGKAEAFF.

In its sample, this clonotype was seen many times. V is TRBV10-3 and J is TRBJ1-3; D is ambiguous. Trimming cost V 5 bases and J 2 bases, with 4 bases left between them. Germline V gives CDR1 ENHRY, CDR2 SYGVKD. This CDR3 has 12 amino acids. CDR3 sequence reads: CAISTPGNTIYF. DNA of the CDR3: TGTGCCATCAGTACTCCTGGAAACACCATATATTTT.

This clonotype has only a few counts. In nucleotides, the CDR3 is TGTGCCAGCAGCTATTATAATTCACCCCTCCACTTT. It translates to CASSYYNSPLHF. The chain links TRBV13 to TRBJ1-6, with D unclear. The V and J ends lost 4 bases and 4 bases respectively, with 2 bases between them. The CDR3 is made up of 12 amino acids. Looked up from germline, CDR1 is PRHDT and CDR2 is FYEKMQ (reference sequence).

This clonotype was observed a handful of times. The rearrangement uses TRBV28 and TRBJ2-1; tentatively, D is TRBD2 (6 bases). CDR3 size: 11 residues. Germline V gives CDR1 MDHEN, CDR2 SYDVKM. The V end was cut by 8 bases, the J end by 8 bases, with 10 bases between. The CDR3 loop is CASGRRDEQFF. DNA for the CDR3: TGTGCCAGCGGGAGGCGGGATGAGCAGTTCTTC.

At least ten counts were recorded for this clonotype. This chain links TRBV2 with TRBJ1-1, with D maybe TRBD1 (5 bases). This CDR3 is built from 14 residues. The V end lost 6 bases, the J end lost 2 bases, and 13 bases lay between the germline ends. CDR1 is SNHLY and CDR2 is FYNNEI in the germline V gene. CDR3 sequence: CASRRDGDNTEAFF. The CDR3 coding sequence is TGTGCCAGCAGGAGGGACGGGGATAACACTGAAGCTTTCTTT.

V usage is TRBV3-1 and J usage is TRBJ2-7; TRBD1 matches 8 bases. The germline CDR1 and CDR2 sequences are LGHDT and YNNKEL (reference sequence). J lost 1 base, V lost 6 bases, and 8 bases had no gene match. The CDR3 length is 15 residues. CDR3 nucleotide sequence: TGTGCCAGCAGACGGCGACAGGGGTCATCCTACGAGCAGTACTTC. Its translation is CASRRRQGSSYEQYF.

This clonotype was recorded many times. The CDR3 reads CASSASLGRFGNTIYF. The DNA for the CDR3 is TGTGCCAGCAGTGCCTCCCTTGGACGATTTGGAAACACCATATATTTT. This chain uses TRBV27 with TRBJ1-3; D gene unclear. V lost 5 bases, J lost 3 bases, and 17 bases lay in between. Germline lookup yields CDR1 MNHEY and CDR2 SMNVEV (reference sequence). This CDR3 comprises 16 residues.

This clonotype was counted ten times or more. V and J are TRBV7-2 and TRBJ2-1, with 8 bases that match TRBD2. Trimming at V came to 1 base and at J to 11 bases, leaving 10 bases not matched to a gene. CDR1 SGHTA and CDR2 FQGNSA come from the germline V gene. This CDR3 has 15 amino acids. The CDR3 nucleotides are TGTGCCAGCAGCTTAGACGGTAGCGGGGCCTCCAAGCAGTTCTTC. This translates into CASSLDGSGASKQFF.

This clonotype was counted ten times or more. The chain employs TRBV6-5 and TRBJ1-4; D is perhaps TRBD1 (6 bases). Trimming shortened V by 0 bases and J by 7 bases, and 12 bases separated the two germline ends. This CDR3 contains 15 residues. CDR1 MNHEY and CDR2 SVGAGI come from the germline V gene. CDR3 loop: CASSYSGGGGEKLFF. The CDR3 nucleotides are TGTGCCAGCAGTTACTCGGGGGGCGGCGGTGAAAAACTGTTTTTT.

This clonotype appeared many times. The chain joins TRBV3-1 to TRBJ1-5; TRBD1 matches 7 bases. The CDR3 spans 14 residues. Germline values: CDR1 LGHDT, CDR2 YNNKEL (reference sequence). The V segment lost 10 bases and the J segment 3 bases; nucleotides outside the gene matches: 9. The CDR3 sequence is CATSRQGINQPQHF. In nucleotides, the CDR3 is TGTGCCACGTCTCGACAGGGTATCAATCAGCCCCAGCATTTT.

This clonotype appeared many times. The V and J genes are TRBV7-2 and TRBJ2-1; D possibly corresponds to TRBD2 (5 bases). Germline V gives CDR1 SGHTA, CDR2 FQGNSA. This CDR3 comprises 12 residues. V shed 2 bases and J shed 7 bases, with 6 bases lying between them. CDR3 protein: CASSLWRNEQFF. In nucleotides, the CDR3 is TGTGCCAGCAGCTTATGGAGGAATGAGCAGTTCTTC.

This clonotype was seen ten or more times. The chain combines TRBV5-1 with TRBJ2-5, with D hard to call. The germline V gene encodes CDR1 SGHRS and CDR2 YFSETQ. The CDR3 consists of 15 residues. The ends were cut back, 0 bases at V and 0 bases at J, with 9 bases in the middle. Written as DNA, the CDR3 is TGCGCCAGCAGCTTGGAGTTACGGCACCAAGAGACCCAGTACTTC. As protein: CASSLELRHQETQYF.

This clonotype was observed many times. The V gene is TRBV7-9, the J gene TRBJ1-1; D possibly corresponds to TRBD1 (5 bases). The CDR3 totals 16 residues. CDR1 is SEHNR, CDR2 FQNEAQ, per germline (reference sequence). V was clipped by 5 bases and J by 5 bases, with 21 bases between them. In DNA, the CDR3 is TGTGCCAGCAGCCCAACCCGGGGCCGAAAGGAAACTGAAGCTTTCTTT. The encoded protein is CASSPTRGRKETEAFF.

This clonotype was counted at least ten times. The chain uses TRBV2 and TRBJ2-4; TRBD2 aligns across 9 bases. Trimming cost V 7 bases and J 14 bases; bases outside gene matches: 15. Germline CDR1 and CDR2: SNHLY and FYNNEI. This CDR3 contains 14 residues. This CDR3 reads CASTPEGAGGQEYF. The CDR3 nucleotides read TGTGCCAGCACCCCCGAGGGTGCGGGGGGGCAAGAGTACTTC.

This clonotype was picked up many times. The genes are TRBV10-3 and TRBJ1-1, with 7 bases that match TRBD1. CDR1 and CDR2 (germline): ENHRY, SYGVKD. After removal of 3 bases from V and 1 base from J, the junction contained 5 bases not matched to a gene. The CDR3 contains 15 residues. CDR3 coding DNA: TGTGCCATCAGTGATTCGGACAGGAGGAACACTGAAGCTTTCTTT. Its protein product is CAISDSDRRNTEAFF.

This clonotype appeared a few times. CDR3 sequence reads: CASKADAGGVTGELFF. CDR3 nucleotides: TGTGCCAGCAAAGCAGACGCAGGGGGTGTCACCGGGGAGCTGTTTTTT. The gene calls are TRBV6-5 and TRBJ2-2; the match to TRBD1 covers 7 bases. Germline V gene lookup returns CDR1 MNHEY and CDR2 SVGAGI. The CDR3 is 16 residues long. The trim removed 7 bases at V and 4 bases at J, leaving 12 bases unmatched.

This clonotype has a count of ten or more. CDR3 region: CASSLIGETQYF. Here the CDR3 DNA reads TGTGCCAGCAGCTTGATCGGAGAGACCCAGTACTTC. The genes are TRBV5-4 and TRBJ2-5; no clear D. There are 12 residues in the CDR3. The germline V and J ends were trimmed by 1 base and 4 bases, with 5 bases remaining between them. From germline, CDR1 is SGHNT and CDR2 YYREEE (reference sequence).

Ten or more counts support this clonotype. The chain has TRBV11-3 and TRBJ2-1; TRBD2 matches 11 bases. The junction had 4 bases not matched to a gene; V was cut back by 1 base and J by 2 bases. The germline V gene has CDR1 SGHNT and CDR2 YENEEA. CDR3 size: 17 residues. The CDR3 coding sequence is TGTGCCAGCAGCTTAGTGGCTAGCGGGAGGACCTACAATGAGCAGTTCTTC. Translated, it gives CASSLVASGRTYNEQFF.

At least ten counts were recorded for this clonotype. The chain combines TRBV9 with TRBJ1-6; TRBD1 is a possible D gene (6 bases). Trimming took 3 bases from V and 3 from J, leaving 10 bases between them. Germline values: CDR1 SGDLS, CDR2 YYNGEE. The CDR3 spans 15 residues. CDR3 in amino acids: CASSGTGNYNSPLHF. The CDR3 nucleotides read TGTGCCAGCAGCGGTACAGGGAACTATAATTCACCCCTCCACTTT.